The rows below give T cell receptor beta chains drawn from one sample of a study of shared clonotypes between healthy human individuals. Data came from immunoSEQ multiplex PCR; TCRdb stores just in-frame clones and leaves some out. The sample yields over a million clones, 65% to 75% seen once. Material for sequencing was memory CD4+ T cells sorted from blood. Receptor source: a man younger than 35 in good health. The CDR3 runs from the conserved cysteine through the conserved F or W. Fields, in order: J gene, D gene, V gene, clone size, CDR3 protein, CDR3 DNA. A D gene is named only where the DNA matches it firmly. Some rows mark clone size as missing; the rest say once, few, many or name a class of expanded clone.

>TRBJ2-2|.|TRBV6-5|many
CASSSLVTNTGELFF
TGTGCCAGCAGTTCACTAGTGACTAACACCGGGGAGCTGTTTTTT
>TRBJ1-2|.|TRBV5-1|.
CASQGTNRDGYTF
TGCGCCAGCCAGGGGACAAATAGGGATGGCTACACCTTC
>TRBJ1-2|.|TRBV6-5|.
CASRLRGGDYGYTF
TGTGCCAGCAGACTCAGAGGAGGAGACTATGGCTACACCTTC
>TRBJ2-3|TRBD1|TRBV10-3|.
CAISWTGSTDTQYF
TGTGCCATCAGTTGGACAGGAAGCACAGATACGCAGTATTTT
>TRBJ2-3|.|TRBV5-1|.
CASSQATSTDTQYF
TGCGCCAGCAGCCAAGCTACAAGCACAGATACGCAGTATTTT
>TRBJ2-7|.|TRBV7-8|.
CASSPSLVSYEQYF
TGTGCCAGCAGCCCCTCCCTAGTATCCTACGAGCAGTACTTC
>TRBJ2-3|.|TRBV5-1|many
CASSFGDTQYF
TGCGCCAGCAGCTTTGGGGATACGCAGTATTTT
>TRBJ1-6|.|TRBV5-8|.
CASSLDTSNSPLHF
TGTGCCAGCAGCTTGGATACCAGTAATTCACCCCTCCACTTT
>TRBJ1-6|.|TRBV30|.
CAWSRTISYNSPLHF
TGTGCCTGGAGTAGGACTATCTCCTATAATTCACCCCTCCACTTT
>TRBJ2-5|TRBD2|TRBV5-4|.
CASSLAGGGETQYF
TGTGCCAGCAGCCTAGCGGGAGGGGGGGAGACCCAGTACTTC
>TRBJ1-1|.|TRBV4-3|.
CASSQEWPSNTEAFF
TGCGCCAGCAGCCAAGAGTGGCCATCTAACACTGAAGCTTTCTTT
>TRBJ2-7|TRBD1|TRBV5-4|.
CASKWGTGGNEQYF
TGTGCCAGCAAGTGGGGGACAGGGGGTAACGAGCAGTACTTC
>TRBJ2-7|.|TRBV7-2|.
CASSFGGEQYF
TGTGCCAGCAGCTTCGGGGGCGAGCAGTACTTC
>TRBJ1-3|.|TRBV19|few
CATGTAGNTIYF
TGTGCCACCGGGACTGCTGGAAACACCATATATTTT
>TRBJ1-1|TRBD1|TRBV6-5|once
CASSLAGQGKAFF
TGTGCCAGCAGTCTCGCGGGACAGGGAAAAGCTTTCTTT
>TRBJ2-2|.|TRBV9|once
CASSVNSHTGELFF
TGTGCCAGCAGCGTTAACTCCCACACCGGGGAGCTGTTTTTT
>TRBJ2-6|.|TRBV5-4|.
CASSFNVGVSGANVLTF
TGTGCCAGCAGCTTTAATGTTGGAGTCTCTGGGGCCAACGTCCTGACTTTC
>TRBJ2-5|TRBD2|TRBV19|few
CATTTSGRALGETQYF
TGTGCCACCACAACTAGCGGGAGGGCCCTGGGGGAGACCCAGTACTTC
>TRBJ2-5|.|TRBV19|.
CASSIAGSGETQYF
TGTGCCAGTAGTATAGCAGGGAGCGGGGAGACCCAGTACTTC
>TRBJ2-3|TRBD2|TRBV4-1|.
CASSGLAGGADTQYF
TGCGCCAGCAGCGGACTAGCGGGAGGCGCAGATACGCAGTATTTT
>TRBJ1-6|TRBD1|TRBV5-4|.
CASSWGQGLLTPLHF
TGTGCCAGCAGCTGGGGACAGGGCCTCTTGACACCCCTCCACTTT
>TRBJ1-1|TRBD1|TRBV7-2|.
CASSLATGMNTEAFF
TGTGCCAGCAGCTTAGCGACAGGGATGAACACTGAAGCTTTCTTT